This TCR beta chain was captured in a study of T cell clones after liver transplantation. The wider study: A pre-transplant mixed lymphocyte reaction with TCRbeta sequencing defined graft-donor-reactive clones followed in post-transplant blood. Without induction therapy, subjects received standard immunosuppression until 12-24 months post-transplant. Overall study results and limits: A larger donor-reactive than third-party decline suggested partial antigen-specific deletion. Graft donor-reactive T cells may have migrated into the graft rather than being deleted.

To note about this clone: Its antigen is still unknown.

Method: immunoSEQ multiplex PCR; TCRdb's copy keeps in-frame clones and lacks some. The repertoire consists of around 20,000 clones, with over 70% occurring once and the leading ten covering 10% to 15%. The starting material was CD8+ T cells from blood, obtained before liver transplant. This clonotype originated in a human donor who received a liver transplant.

CDR3 nucleotides: TGTGCCAGCAGTTACTCGATGTCCAATGAGCAGTTCTTC. Translated: CASSYSMSNEQFF. The gene calls are TRBV6-5 and TRBJ2-1; D is ambiguous. With 0 bases removed from V and 6 bases from J, the gap between germline ends came to 6 bases. This CDR3 spans 13 amino acids. CDR1 and CDR2 from the germline V gene are MNHEY and SVGAGI.